This TCR beta chain was sequenced during a study of identical twins (dated by TCRdb to about 2016). As for the study more broadly: TCR alpha and beta repertoires from monozygotic twins, unrelated adults of various ages and cord blood were deep-sequenced to test whether fetal clonotypes persist. To rule out contamination, the twin experiments were replicated at different times with different library preparation protocols.

Findings and caveats that apply to the study as a whole: Zero-insertion analyses could be partly confounded by invariant T cells such as MAIT and iNKT, though diverse VJ usage argued against such confounding for most clonotypes. Fewer insertions were carried by abundant cord blood beta clonotypes; a weaker similar trend was observed in young adult naive repertoires, while no such trend was observed in memory repertoires. Because the same donors could not be followed over many years, the conclusions depended on cross-sectional statistical analysis. Out-of-frame TCR alpha sharing in monozygotic twins was systematically underestimated by recombination models, whereas sharing between unrelated individuals was in agreement with the recombination models. Compared with coincidental sharing between unrelated individuals, out-of-frame TCR alpha sequences shared between twins had an excess of sequences with low generation probability. The excess sharing between twins in beta out-of-frame sequences was weaker because fewer shared sequences reduced the signal-to-noise ratio.

As regards this clonotype: Its antigen has not been determined. No much larger clone is present one base from it, and per-base qualities are unavailable.

The CDR3 measures 14 amino acids from cysteine to phenylalanine. CDR3 DNA is the only sequence kept; it has 42 bases, read in frame from the first base. V sheds 6 bases and J sheds 2 bases, leaving 13 bases between their ends. The method was 5' RACE. Sequencing took place on an Illumina HiSeq 2000. Template switching added a universal primer binding site, and the final cDNA carried a unique molecular identifier that allowed TCR cDNA molecules to be counted accurately. Specific primers in the conserved constant-segment region were used to synthesize first-strand cDNA for the TCR alpha and beta chains. To control for contamination, every cDNA library carried two barcodes: a SMART-Mk sample barcode plus Illumina barcodes. Two successive PCR steps introduced TruSeq adapter sequences along with Illumina sample barcodes. Sequencing of the TCR alpha and beta cDNA libraries was done on the Illumina HiSeq platform using custom primers. Per the original workflow: Raw reads were processed with MiGEC to extract unique molecular identifiers, and MiXCR was used to determine CDR3 positions. For each individual, recombination models were inferred using an EM algorithm with the repgenHMM and IGoR tools. Shared clonotype analysis was performed with the tcR package in R, normalizing sharing by the product of cloneset sizes. To study raw recombination without the effects of thymic and clonal selection, out-of-frame nonproductive sequences were analyzed. TCRdb reran the public reads through fastp at Q25 and MiXCR, keeping productive beta chains. Rows merge per CDR3 protein into single entries with the most common DNA and genes. The V and J calls and clone size come from TCRdb's table, not from the authors' own analysis. In this sample the table shows 450,000 or so distinct CDR3 sequences, approximately 24% of which occur a single time. Around 3% of the sample rests with the top ten.

Every donor in the study was a healthy Caucasian. The twin cohort comprised three pairs of female monozygotic twins, all aged about 18 to 29 years. Positive isolation kits from Invitrogen were used to isolate the CD4+ and CD8+ T cell populations. These data were likewise used in another study, on T cells expressing NK-cell markers. That second publication adds: Roughly 8 donors provided sorted CD3+CD56+NKG2C+, CD3+CD56+NKG2C- and CD3+CD56-NKG2C+ T-cell subsets, whose TCR beta-chain repertoires were profiled. Of the eight sequenced donors, seven were found to be HCMV-seropositive and one was found to be HCMV-seronegative. To restrict sorting to alphabetaTCR-expressing T cells, an anti-gammadeltaTCR antibody was added in several experiments. For five or six donors, the dominant CD3+CD56+NKG2C+ clonotypes were among the top 10 CD8+ clonotypes and accounted for roughly 1.0-8% of CD8+ T cells. Those dominant clonotypes were again the most abundant among CD3+CD56-NKG2C+ cells in several donors, at roughly 25-65%. It remained unclear whether the expanded NKG2C-expressing T cell clones were specific for HCMV antigens. The study sequenced eight donors, all healthy volunteers chosen at random: three men and five women. HCMV-specific IgG was detected in serum with a commercial ELISA kit to determine HCMV serostatus. Reads were demultiplexed and grouped by UMI with MIGEC, and clonotypes were assembled and quantified with MiTCR. To exclude erroneous sequences, any TCR cDNA sequence not supported by at least two reads was discarded. Downstream repertoire analysis used the tcR package, and clonotypes were matched across fractions by CDR3 nucleotide sequence plus V segment. VDJmatch was used to annotate antigen specificity against VDJdb, with one amino acid substitution in CDR3 allowed.

This TCR was sampled from a young woman in good health. Sequenced material: CD4+ T cells sorted from blood. Recombination connected TRBV12-3 or TRBV12-4 to TRBJ2-5, and possibly TRBD2, on 6 matching bases. The nucleotide sequence reads as follows: TGTGCCAGCAGCCCGAGGAGGGGTCAAGAGACCCAGTACTTC. Translated, this is CASSPRRGQETQYF.